A single sample is the source of the 4 T cell receptor beta chains below, sequenced in a study of CD8 T cells in Susac syndrome. RNA amounts of roughly 0.5 to 1 ug underwent reverse transcription with random hexamers. TCRdb fed the immunoSEQ multiplex PCR reads into MiXCR, producing one record per CDR3 protein. The profile shows fewer than 150,000 distinct CDR3 sequences, approximately 95% of them singletons. The sample was CD8+ T cells from PBMCs. These receptors were collected from a human donor with Susac syndrome.

V usage is TRBV5-4 and J usage is TRBJ1-2; 10 bases are shared with TRBD1. Germline CDR1 and CDR2: SGHNT and YYREEE (reference sequence). Trimming removed 4 bases from V and 8 bases from J; junction bases left unmatched: 8. CDR3 length equals 14 residues. The DNA of the CDR3 is TGTGCCAGCAGCCATGACAGGGGGCAGGGAGGCTACACCTTC. Its protein product is CASSHDRGQGGYTF.

The rearrangement joins TRBV12-3 or TRBV12-4 to TRBJ2-1; no definite D call. The ends were cut back, 5 bases at V and 9 bases at J, with 11 bases in the middle. The CDR3 sequence is 12 residues long. CDR3 protein: CASSETPGEQFF. CDR3 nucleotides: TGTGCCAGCAGTGAAACCCCCGGTGAGCAGTTCTTC.

The chain employs TRBV9 and TRBJ2-1; 8 nucleotides agree with TRBD2. The CDR3 length is 15 residues. J gave up 4 bases and V 3 bases, and 6 bases lay outside the gene matches. Per the germline V gene, CDR1 is SGDLS and CDR2 is YYNGEE. The CDR3 region is CASSASGSGYNEQFF. In nucleotides, the CDR3 is TGTGCCAGCAGCGCCAGCGGGAGTGGATACAATGAGCAGTTCTTC.

J is TRBJ1-5 and V is TRBV20-1; tentative D call: TRBD1 (5 bases). Germline values: CDR1 DFQATT, CDR2 SNEGSKA (reference sequence). With 7 bases removed from V and 3 bases from J, the gap between germline ends came to 13 bases. The CDR3 runs to 13 residues. CDR3 protein: CSGKGIDNQPQHF. CDR3 bases: TGCAGTGGCAAGGGGATCGACAATCAGCCCCAGCATTTT.